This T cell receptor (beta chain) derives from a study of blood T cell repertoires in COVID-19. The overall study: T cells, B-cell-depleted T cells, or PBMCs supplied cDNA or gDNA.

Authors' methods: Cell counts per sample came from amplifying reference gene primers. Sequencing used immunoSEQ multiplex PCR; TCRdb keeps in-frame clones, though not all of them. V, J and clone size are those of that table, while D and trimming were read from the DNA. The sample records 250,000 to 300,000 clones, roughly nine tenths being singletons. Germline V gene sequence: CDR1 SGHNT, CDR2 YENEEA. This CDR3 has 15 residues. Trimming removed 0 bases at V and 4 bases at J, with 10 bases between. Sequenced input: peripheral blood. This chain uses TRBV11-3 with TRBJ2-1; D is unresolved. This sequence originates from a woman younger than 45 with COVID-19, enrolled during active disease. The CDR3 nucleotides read TGTGCCAGCAGCTTAGATTTCGGGTTTTACAATGAGCAGTTCTTC. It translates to CASSLDFGFYNEQFF.